Below, 31 T cell receptor beta chains from the same sample are listed, as sequenced in a study of early T cells in non-severe SARS-CoV-2 infection. MiXCR was run by TCRdb on the 5' RACE reads, yielding one entry per CDR3 protein. The sample lists 30,000 to 35,000 distinct CDR3 sequences; approximately 4.3% were seen once. Input material: whole blood. The source is an adult who was a healthcare worker with PCR-confirmed SARS-CoV-2 infection or an uninfected control (not recorded which).

This clonotype was recorded many times. J is TRBJ1-1 and V is TRBV20-1, with TRBD1 as a possible D gene (5 bases). The length of the CDR3 is 14 residues. Trimming removed 1 base at V and 6 bases at J, with 15 bases between. The V gene's germline CDR1 is DFQATT and CDR2 SNEGSKA (reference sequence). As DNA, the CDR3 is TGCAGTGCTAGAGTTATGGGACCGGATGCTGAAGCTTTCTTT. This translates into CSARVMGPDAEAFF.

In its sample, this clonotype was seen many times. DNA for the CDR3: TGTGCCACCAGTGATGGGTGGAGCACTGAAGCTTTCTTT. Translation gives CATSDGWSTEAFF. The chain couples TRBV24-1 to TRBJ1-1; no clear D gene. The CDR3 covers 13 residues. Germline V gene lookup returns CDR1 KGHDR and CDR2 SFDVKD. Deletions cut 3 bases from V and 4 bases from J, with 8 bases between.

This clonotype was seen more than once but under ten times. The chain carries TRBV3-1 and TRBJ2-3; 10 positions match TRBD2. CDR3 length: 16 residues. V dropped 4 bases and J dropped 6; count of bases not matched to a gene: 10. CDR1 is LGHDT, CDR2 YNNKEL, per germline (reference sequence). CDR3 protein: CASSRRGLALGDTQYF. The CDR3, as DNA: TGTGCCAGCAGCCGAAGGGGACTAGCGCTAGGCGATACGCAGTATTTT.

This clonotype was seen at least ten times. The chain employs TRBV5-1 and TRBJ2-1, with 9 nucleotides matching TRBD2. The germline CDR1 and CDR2 sequences are SGHRS and YFSETQ. J lost 2 bases, V lost 3 bases, and 6 bases had no gene match. The CDR3 has 16 amino acids. CDR3 sequence (DNA): TGCGCCAGCAGCTCAACTAGCGGGTGGACCTACAATGAGCAGTTCTTC. Amino acids: CASSSTSGWTYNEQFF.

This clonotype occurred many times. The J gene is TRBJ2-5, the V gene TRBV18; 7 bases are a match to TRBD2. Germline CDR1 and CDR2: KGHSH and LQKENI. Trimming took 2 bases from V and 4 from J; bases not matched to a gene: 4. The CDR3 is made up of 14 amino acids. In nucleotides, the CDR3 is TGTGCCAGCTCACCAGATCCGGGAGGAGAGACCCAGTACTTC. It codes for CASSPDPGGETQYF.

The chain recombines TRBV29-1 with TRBJ2-1; 9 bases align to TRBD1. The junction had 7 bases not matched to a gene; V was cut back by 8 bases and J by 2 bases. The CDR3 extends over 14 amino acids. CDR1 is SQVTM, CDR2 ANQGSEA, per germline. The CDR3 DNA follows: TGCAGCTCACCAGGGACAGGGCCCTACAATGAGCAGTTCTTC. Translating it yields CSSPGTGPYNEQFF.

This clonotype was recorded a few times. The chain couples TRBV20-1 to TRBJ2-7; the match to TRBD1 covers 7 bases. CDR1 and CDR2 (germline): DFQATT, SNEGSKA (reference sequence). This CDR3 is built from 15 residues. With 2 bases clipped from V and 3 bases from J, the junction kept 10 bases outside the gene matches. CDR3 sequence: CSARSGRQGSYEQYF. CDR3 bases: TGCAGTGCTAGATCAGGGAGACAGGGAAGCTACGAGCAGTACTTC.

This clonotype was recorded many times. This chain uses TRBV12-3 or TRBV12-4 with TRBJ2-7; no clear D. The germline V and J ends were trimmed by 3 bases and 2 bases, with 11 bases remaining between them. The length of the CDR3 is 14 residues. CDR3 coding DNA: TGTGCCAGCAGTTTCTCGGGCAGCACCTACGAGCAGTACTTC. It is translated as CASSFSGSTYEQYF.

This clonotype was detected ten times or more. V usage is TRBV3-1 and J usage is TRBJ2-7, with D perhaps assigned TRBD1 or TRBD2 (5 bases each). V was shortened by 4 bases and J by 7 bases, with 11 bases between the two germline ends. The V gene's germline CDR1 is LGHDT and CDR2 YNNKEL (reference sequence). The CDR3 is made up of 12 amino acids. This chain's CDR3 is CASSPGRPEQYF. CDR3 DNA sequence: TGTGCCAGCAGCCCGGGACGGCCTGAGCAGTACTTC.

This clonotype was detected ten times or more. This chain links TRBV9 with TRBJ1-3, with D tentatively TRBD1 (5 bases). The CDR3 is made up of 13 amino acids. Germline CDR1 SGDLS, CDR2 YYNGEE. Deletions cut 4 bases from V and 4 bases from J, with 9 bases between. The CDR3 is CASSQDKGNTIYF. The CDR3 DNA sequence: TGTGCCAGCAGCCAGGACAAAGGAAACACCATATATTTT.

This clonotype was recorded many times. The rearrangement joins TRBV6-5 to TRBJ2-3, with D unresolved. Germline V CDR1 and CDR2: MNHEY, SVGAGI. This CDR3 is built from 15 residues. V was shortened by 1 base and J by 1 base, with 9 bases between the two germline ends. CDR3 protein: CASSYYDAGTDTQYF. Written as DNA, the CDR3 is TGTGCCAGCAGTTACTATGACGCAGGCACAGATACGCAGTATTTT.

This clonotype was observed many times. This rearrangement joins TRBV5-1 to TRBJ2-7; TRBD2 might be the D (5 bases). Trimming stripped 4 bases from V and 2 bases from J, with 10 bases between. The CDR3 runs 13 residues. CDR1 SGHRS and CDR2 YFSETQ come from the germline V gene. CDR3 bases: TGCGCCAGCAGCAGGTCCGGGGCCTACGAGCAGTACTTC. It yields the protein CASSRSGAYEQYF. The complete variable domain, with remaining parts taken from reference TRBV5-1 and TRBJ2-7, reads KAGVTQTPRYLIKTRGQQVTLSCSPISGHRSVSWYQQTPGQGLQFLFEYFSETQRNKGNFPGRFSGRQFSNSRSEMNVSTLELGDSALYLCASSRSGAYEQYFGPGTRLTVT.

The chain links TRBV7-8 to TRBJ2-5; D is perhaps TRBD1 (6 bases). CDR3 length: 15 residues. V was trimmed by 6 bases and J by 1 base, leaving 15 bases between them. The germline gives CDR1 SGHVS, CDR2 FQNEAQ. The DNA for the CDR3 is TGTGCCAGCAGTCAACTACAGGGTCTCCAAGAGACCCAGTACTTC. It translates to CASSQLQGLQETQYF.

V is TRBV24-1 and J is TRBJ2-7, with 7 nucleotides matching TRBD1. V lost 2 bases and J lost 4; bases outside the gene matches: 4. The CDR3 consists of 14 residues. Germline values: CDR1 KGHDR, CDR2 SFDVKD. CDR3 amino acids: CATSDSDRSYEQYF. The CDR3, as DNA: TGTGCCACCAGTGATTCGGACAGGTCGTACGAGCAGTACTTC.

At least ten counts were recorded for this clonotype. The chain employs TRBV7-2 and TRBJ2-1; 7 positions match TRBD2. Trimming took 1 base from V and 7 from J; bases not matched to a gene: 1. In germline, CDR1 is SGHTA, CDR2 FQGNSA. This CDR3 is 13 amino acids long. CDR3 nucleotides: TGTGCCAGCAGCTTAGGACTAGCTAATGAGCAGTTCTTC. Translated, it gives CASSLGLANEQFF.

This chain links TRBV28 with TRBJ2-5; no definite D call. The CDR3 covers 16 residues. Germline-derived CDR1 and CDR2 are MDHEN and SYDVKM. V lost 6 bases and J 2 bases, leaving 19 bases between the germline ends. The DNA for the CDR3 is TGTGCCAGCAGCGAAGGGATTACTACCGAACAAGAGACCCAGTACTTC. Translation gives CASSEGITTEQETQYF.

This clonotype has only a few counts. This rearrangement joins TRBV29-1 to TRBJ2-7; TRBD1 might be the D (6 bases). The CDR3 is 12 residues long. Trimming left V 4 bases short and J 5 bases short, with 12 bases between. CDR1 SQVTM and CDR2 ANQGSEA come from the germline V gene. CDR3 in DNA: TGCAGCGTTGCTCAGGGGAGCAACGAGCAGTACTTC. Translating it yields CSVAQGSNEQYF.

This clonotype was counted many times. The chain recombines TRBV7-9 with TRBJ2-3; 9 bases agree with TRBD2. Germline CDR1 and CDR2: SEHNR and FQNEAQ (reference sequence). The CDR3 consists of 18 residues. J gave up 3 bases and V 4 bases, and 14 bases lay outside the gene matches. The CDR3 loop reads CASSSQKGGSGGTDTQYF. Written as DNA, the CDR3 is TGTGCCAGCAGCTCGCAGAAGGGAGGTAGCGGGGGTACAGATACGCAGTATTTT.

This clonotype turned up a few times. The chain has TRBV12-3 or TRBV12-4 and TRBJ2-1, with TRBD2 matching over 7 bases. Trimming cost V 5 bases and J 7 bases; bases outside gene matches: 11. The CDR3 covers 15 residues. The CDR3 DNA follows: TGTGCCAGCAGTCAGAACAGCGGGACGGGGAATGAGCAGTTCTTC. Translation gives CASSQNSGTGNEQFF.

The chain employs TRBV28 and TRBJ1-4; a possible D gene is TRBD1 (5 bases). V lost 8 bases and J lost 5, with 27 bases in between. The germline CDR1 and CDR2 sequences are MDHEN and SYDVKM. The CDR3 is 18 amino acids. CDR3 DNA sequence: TGTGCCAGCTCTCCCCCGACAGCACCGACGAAAATAAATGAAAAACTGTTTTTT. This sequence encodes CASSPPTAPTKINEKLFF.

This clonotype was counted at least ten times. The chain combines TRBV11-3 with TRBJ2-5; 9 bases align to TRBD2. The CDR3 length is 17 residues. CDR1 SGHNT and CDR2 YENEEA come from the germline V gene. V lost 1 base, J lost 3 bases, and 9 bases stayed unmatched. Here the CDR3 DNA reads TGTGCCAGCAGCTTAGGATCTTCTAGCGGGGTGGAAGAGACCCAGTACTTC. Translating gives CASSLGSSSGVEETQYF.

There are many counts of this clonotype. The genes are TRBV28 and TRBJ2-3, with 9 bases lining up with TRBD1. V was pared by 7 bases and J by 2 bases, with 10 bases of the junction left unmatched. The CDR3 length is 16 residues. Germline CDR1 MDHEN, CDR2 SYDVKM. CDR3 DNA sequence: TGTGCCAGCACCCGCCAGGGGACAGGGTACACAGATACGCAGTATTTT. This codes for CASTRQGTGYTDTQYF. Full variable domain (outside the CDR3, taken from reference TRBV28 and TRBJ2-3): DVKVTQSSRYLVKRTGEKVFLECVQDMDHENMFWYRQDPGLGLRLIYFSYDVKMKEKGDIPEGYSVSREKKERFSLILESASTNQTSMYLCASTRQGTGYTDTQYFGPGTRLTVL.

This clonotype occurred many times. The rearrangement links TRBV6-4 to TRBJ2-1; no reliable D call. The CDR3 sequence is 14 residues long. V was clipped by 0 bases and J by 3 bases, with 6 bases between them. Germline CDR1 is MRHNA and CDR2 is SNTAGT. CDR3 nucleotides: TGTGCCAGCAGTGACTCAGAGCTCTACAATGAGCAGTTCTTC. Encoded protein: CASSDSELYNEQFF.

In this sample, this clonotype turned up many times. The V call is TRBV6-1, the J call TRBJ2-3; TRBD2 matches 9 bases. The CDR3 spans 15 residues. The ends lost 11 bases at V and 2 bases at J; junction bases unmatched: 11. Germline V gene sequence: CDR1 MNHNS, CDR2 SASEGT. The DNA of the CDR3 is TGTGCCTGCGTTCGCGGGAGGGCCACCACAGATACGCAGTATTTT. This gives the protein CACVRGRATTDTQYF.

By share, this clonotype counts as medium-sized. The chain combines TRBV28 with TRBJ2-3; the D is unclear. Germline assignment: CDR1 MDHEN and CDR2 SYDVKM. V was clipped by 3 bases and J by 2 bases, with 15 bases between them. This CDR3 is built from 16 residues. The CDR3 DNA sequence: TGTGCCAGCAGTTTGGTGCCCGGCGGAACCACAGATACGCAGTATTTT. It codes for CASSLVPGGTTDTQYF.

This clonotype was picked up many times. CDR3 in amino acids: CASSLSGRATDTQYF. In DNA form, the CDR3 reads TGTGCCAGCAGCTTATCCGGGAGGGCCACAGATACGCAGTATTTT. The chain joins TRBV7-2 to TRBJ2-3; 8 bases line up with TRBD2. Germline trimming cut 2 bases from V and 2 bases from J; bases unmatched to any gene: 3. The V gene's germline CDR1 is SGHTA and CDR2 FQGNSA. The CDR3 is made up of 15 amino acids.

This clonotype was seen more than once but under ten times. The chain couples TRBV29-1 to TRBJ2-1; possibly TRBD1 for D (5 bases). Germline loops: CDR1 SQVTM, CDR2 ANQGSEA. The V gene lost 5 bases and the J gene lost 7 bases, with 9 bases spanning the gap. The CDR3 is made up of 11 amino acids. As DNA, the CDR3 is TGCAGCGTTCTACAGGAGAATGAGCAGTTCTTC. As protein: CSVLQENEQFF.

In this sample, this clonotype turned up many times. J is TRBJ2-7 and V is TRBV2, with 8 bases lining up with TRBD2. Germline CDR1 is SNHLY and CDR2 is FYNNEI. V was pared by 8 bases and J by 1 base, with 7 bases of the junction left unmatched. The CDR3 is made up of 14 amino acids. The CDR3 DNA reads as TGTGCCAGCTCGTCCATAGCGGGGTCCTACGAGCAGTACTTC. This codes for CASSSIAGSYEQYF.

This clonotype was seen many times. The CDR3: CASSVGQMNTEAFF. The DNA of the CDR3 is TGCGCCAGCAGTGTGGGACAGATGAACACTGAAGCTTTCTTT. V and J are TRBV10-1 and TRBJ1-1; 7 nucleotides agree with TRBD1. This CDR3 is built from 14 residues. V lost 4 bases and J lost 0; bases outside the gene matches: 2. CDR1 is WNHNN and CDR2 is SYGVQD in the germline V gene (reference sequence).

This clonotype appeared a few times. The rearrangement joins TRBV3-1 to TRBJ2-6; D unclear. The CDR3 is 13 amino acids. V lost 3 bases, J lost 4 bases, and 4 bases lay in between. In germline, CDR1 is LGHDT, CDR2 YNNKEL (reference sequence). In nucleotides, the CDR3 is TGTGCCAGCAGCCAGCAAGGGGCCAACGTCCTGACTTTC. This translates into CASSQQGANVLTF.

This clonotype has just a few counts. The V gene is TRBV11-2, the J gene TRBJ2-1, with a possible D match to TRBD2 (5 bases). In germline, CDR1 is SGHAT, CDR2 FQNNGV. This CDR3 contains 13 residues. Between the trimmed V and J ends, which lost 0 bases and 7 bases, there was a span of 7 bases. This CDR3 reads CASSLEWENEQFF. As DNA, the CDR3 is TGTGCCAGCAGCTTAGAATGGGAGAATGAGCAGTTCTTC. Combining the CDR3 with reference TRBV11-2 and TRBJ2-1 gives the whole variable domain EAGVAQSPRYKIIEKRQSVAFWCNPISGHATLYWYQQILGQGPKLLIQFQNNGVVDDSQLPKDRFSAERLKGVDSTLKIQPAKLEDSAVYLCASSLEWENEQFFGPGTRLTVL.